One and the same sample provided the 3 T cell receptor beta chains below, sequenced in a study of identical twins. TCRdb re-derived calls from the 5' RACE reads in MiXCR, one entry per CDR3 protein. The sample has around 1.7 million distinct CDR3 sequences, 25% to 35% seen once; the top ten hold around 0.3%. The sequencing sample was made of cord blood. The receptors derive from a newborn girl in good health.

This clonotype was seen a few times. The rearrangement links TRBV18 to TRBJ2-1, with 9 bases lining up with TRBD2. V lost 6 bases to trimming and J lost 2 bases; unmatched junction nucleotides: 8. Germline V gene lookup returns CDR1 KGHSH and CDR2 LQKENI. This CDR3 contains 16 residues. In DNA form, the CDR3 reads TGTGCCAGCTCCCGCCGGACTAGCGAAACCTACAATGAGCAGTTCTTC. This codes for CASSRRTSETYNEQFF.

This chain joins TRBV4-2 and TRBJ1-4; 7 bases agree with TRBD1. Trimming cost V 1 base and J 5 bases; bases outside gene matches: 7. CDR3 length: 16 amino acids. The germline CDR1 and CDR2 sequences are LGHNA and YNFKEQ. CDR3 sequence reads: CASSQAGTATNEKLFF. The CDR3 DNA sequence: TGTGCCAGCAGCCAAGCCGGGACAGCCACCAATGAAAAACTGTTTTTT.

The rearrangement uses TRBV9 and TRBJ2-1, with 8 bases lining up with TRBD2. The CDR3 length is 15 residues. Germline CDR1 reads SGDLS; CDR2 reads YYNGEE. The ends lost 0 bases at V and 13 bases at J; junction bases unmatched: 12. The DNA of the CDR3 is TGTGCCAGCAGCGTAGAAGCGGGGGTACAAGAGACCCAGTTCTTC. Translating it yields CASSVEAGVQETQFF.